These T cell receptor beta chains were read from a single sample in a study of shared clonotypes between healthy human individuals. Repertoires were generated with immunoSEQ multiplex PCR, while TCRdb's copy carries only in-frame clones and drops some. Seen here are under 550,000 clones, 96% observed once, and the top ten hold approximately 0.06%. The sample taken for sequencing was naive CD4+ T cells sorted from blood. The origin of the receptors is a woman younger than 45 in good health. CDR3s include the opening cysteine and the closing phenylalanine or tryptophan. A D gene is named only where the DNA matches it firmly. Size tells how often a clone was seen (once, few, many) or the class of an expanded clone, and some rows leave it out.

size: .
J: TRBJ1-4
D: .
V: TRBV27
CDR3: CASSSAPGGPNEKLFF
DNA: TGTGCCAGCAGTTCCGCCCCGGGGGGACCTAATGAAAAACTGTTTTTT

size: once
J: TRBJ1-1
D: .
V: TRBV28
CDR3: CASSVGGGNTEAFF
DNA: TGTGCCAGCAGTGTCGGGGGCGGGAACACTGAAGCTTTCTTT

size: few
J: TRBJ1-2
D: .
V: TRBV7-9
CDR3: CASTGEDYTF
DNA: TGTGCCAGCACCGGGGAAGACTACACCTTC

size: .
J: TRBJ1-2
D: TRBD1
V: TRBV7-9
CDR3: CASSLQGTPGYTF
DNA: TGTGCCAGCAGTTTACAGGGGACTCCAGGCTACACCTTC

size: .
J: TRBJ2-5
D: .
V: TRBV21-1
CDR3: CASSGPGLAQETQYF
DNA: TGTGCCAGCAGCGGTCCGGGACTAGCCCAAGAGACCCAGTACTTC

size: .
J: TRBJ1-5
D: TRBD1
V: TRBV7-2
CDR3: CASGQVGNQPQHF
DNA: TGTGCCAGCGGACAGGTGGGGAATCAGCCCCAGCATTTT

size: .
J: TRBJ2-2
D: .
V: TRBV5-5
CDR3: CASSAGQPNTGELFF
DNA: TGTGCCAGCAGCGCGGGACAGCCGAACACCGGGGAGCTGTTTTTT

size: .
J: TRBJ2-7
D: TRBD2
V: TRBV28
CDR3: CASSPPGLAVSDEQYF
DNA: TGTGCCAGCAGTCCACCGGGACTAGCAGTTTCAGACGAGCAGTACTTC

size: .
J: TRBJ2-7
D: .
V: TRBV6-1
CDR3: CASSVNSRYYEQYF
DNA: TGTGCCAGCAGTGTTAACAGTAGATACTACGAGCAGTACTTC

size: .
J: TRBJ2-7
D: .
V: TRBV27
CDR3: CASSTRPSSYEQYF
DNA: TGTGCCAGCAGTACCAGGCCGAGCTCCTACGAGCAGTACTTC

size: .
J: TRBJ2-5
D: TRBD1
V: TRBV7-9
CDR3: CASSLGGQGLGETQYF
DNA: TGTGCCAGCAGCTTAGGAGGACAGGGGTTGGGGGAGACCCAGTACTTC

size: .
J: TRBJ2-7
D: .
V: TRBV6-1
CDR3: CASSEWEDRSYEQYF
DNA: TGTGCCAGCAGTGAATGGGAGGACAGGTCCTACGAGCAGTACTTC

size: .
J: TRBJ2-5
D: TRBD2
V: TRBV2
CDR3: CASSDRLAGTQETQYF
DNA: TGTGCCAGCAGTGATAGACTAGCGGGAACCCAAGAGACCCAGTACTTC

size: few
J: TRBJ1-5
D: .
V: TRBV10-2
CDR3: CASSVGGNQPQHF
DNA: TGCGCCAGCAGTGTCGGGGGCAATCAGCCCCAGCATTTT

size: .
J: TRBJ2-7
D: TRBD2
V: TRBV12-5
CDR3: CASGTPPAGGYEQYF
DNA: TGTGCTAGTGGCACCCCCCCAGCGGGAGGTTACGAGCAGTACTTC

size: .
J: TRBJ2-7
D: TRBD1
V: TRBV7-2
CDR3: CASSSPGTGGNEQYF
DNA: TGTGCCAGCAGCTCGCCCGGGACAGGGGGGAACGAGCAGTACTTC

size: .
J: TRBJ2-1
D: .
V: TRBV6-5
CDR3: CASRPGHGQTSEQFF
DNA: TGTGCCAGCAGACCCGGACACGGACAAACCTCTGAGCAGTTCTTC

size: .
J: TRBJ1-3
D: .
V: TRBV28
CDR3: CASREGGSGNTIYF
DNA: TGTGCCAGTCGGGAGGGTGGGTCTGGAAACACCATATATTTT

size: .
J: TRBJ1-5
D: .
V: TRBV15
CDR3: CATSWDGYSNQPQHF
DNA: TGTGCCACCAGCTGGGACGGTTATAGCAATCAGCCCCAGCATTTT

size: .
J: TRBJ1-2
D: .
V: TRBV14
CDR3: CASSQDIEVGYTF
DNA: TGTGCCAGCAGCCAAGATATCGAGGTCGGCTACACCTTC

size: once
J: TRBJ2-7
D: TRBD2
V: TRBV5-1
CDR3: CASTQLAGEYEQYF
DNA: TGCGCCAGTACACAACTAGCGGGGGAGTACGAGCAGTACTTC

size: .
J: TRBJ2-7
D: TRBD2
V: TRBV7-2
CDR3: CASSLAPSGRVYEQYF
DNA: TGTGCCAGCAGCTTAGCGCCTAGCGGGAGGGTCTACGAGCAGTACTTC

size: .
J: TRBJ2-3
D: .
V: TRBV10-1
CDR3: CASSVDSRLGTDTQYF
DNA: TGCGCCAGCAGTGTGGACAGCAGGTTGGGCACAGATACGCAGTATTTT

size: .
J: TRBJ2-3
D: TRBD1
V: TRBV27
CDR3: CASSLQGATDTQYF
DNA: TGTGCCAGCAGTTTGCAGGGGGCCACAGATACGCAGTATTTT

size: .
J: TRBJ1-6
D: TRBD1
V: TRBV5-1
CDR3: CASSASGTGDSPLHF
DNA: TGCGCCAGCAGCGCCTCCGGGACAGGCGATTCACCCCTCCACTTT

size: .
J: TRBJ2-1
D: TRBD2
V: TRBV13
CDR3: CASSPRWGSSGTYEQFF
DNA: TGTGCCAGCAGCCCGCGATGGGGCTCTAGCGGGACATATGAGCAGTTCTTC

size: .
J: TRBJ1-4
D: .
V: TRBV6-6
CDR3: CASSYSKGTRDEKLFF
DNA: TGTGCCAGCAGTTACTCGAAGGGGACTCGGGATGAAAAACTGTTTTTT

size: .
J: TRBJ2-7
D: TRBD2
V: TRBV10-3
CDR3: CAISWETSGSVQYF
DNA: TGTGCCATCAGTTGGGAGACTAGCGGGAGTGTGCAGTACTTC

size: .
J: TRBJ1-2
D: .
V: TRBV28
CDR3: CASSLTNYGYTF
DNA: TGTGCCAGCAGTTTAACTAACTATGGCTACACCTTC